These 26 T cell receptor beta chains were all obtained from the same sample, sequenced in a study of shared clonotypes between healthy human individuals. Generated by immunoSEQ multiplex PCR, the TCRdb table keeps only in-frame clones and is missing some. Of around 700,000 clones in the sample, about three quarters are singletons; the top ten hold approximately 1.8%. The specimen was memory CD4+ T cells sorted from blood. This sample's subset: CD45RA-negative fraction. The receptors here all came from a woman aged 25-40 years in good health.

This clone was counted a single time. The V and J genes are TRBV7-9 and TRBJ1-1, with D possibly matching TRBD1 (5 bases). CDR1 and CDR2 (germline): SEHNR, FQNEAQ (reference sequence). The CDR3 extends over 18 amino acids. The V gene lost 4 bases and the J gene lost 0 bases, with 21 bases spanning the gap. CDR3 sequence reads: CASSSPARGRTMNTEAFF. CDR3 in DNA: TGTGCCAGCAGCTCCCCCGCCCGGGGACGGACGATGAACACTGAAGCTTTCTTT. Filled out from reference TRBV7-9 and TRBJ1-1, the complete variable domain reads DTGVSQNPRHKITKRGQNVTFRCDPISEHNRLYWYRQTLGQGPEFLTYFQNEAQLEKSRLLSDRFSAERPKGSFSTLEIQRTEQGDSAMYLCASSSPARGRTMNTEAFFGQGTRLTVV.

The V and J genes are TRBV5-1 and TRBJ2-7; D possibly corresponds to TRBD2 (5 bases). CDR3 length equals 16 residues. The germline V gene encodes CDR1 SGHRS and CDR2 YFSETQ. The V end lost 0 bases, the J end lost 8 bases, and 21 bases lay between the germline ends. CDR3 bases: TGCGCCAGCAGCTTGGGTATAGAGGGAATAATGGGCAAGCAGTACTTC. Translation gives CASSLGIEGIMGKQYF.

The chain joins TRBV11-2 to TRBJ2-3, with no clear D. V gave up 3 bases and J gave up 6 bases, with 13 bases separating them. This CDR3 comprises 14 residues. The germline gives CDR1 SGHAT, CDR2 FQNNGV. In nucleotides, the CDR3 is TGTGCCAGCAGCTTTGTAGCAGGATCGGATACGCAGTATTTT. Encoded protein: CASSFVAGSDTQYF.

This clone has more than one count but fewer than ten. The rearrangement joins TRBV28 to TRBJ2-2, with D unresolved. Germline CDR1 MDHEN, CDR2 SYDVKM. The V end lost 8 bases, the J end lost 4 bases, and 26 bases lay between the germline ends. The CDR3 loop spans 18 amino acids. The CDR3 region is CASGSSLGPEVSTGELFF. In DNA form, the CDR3 reads TGTGCCAGCGGTTCGTCCTTGGGCCCCGAGGTCAGCACCGGGGAGCTGTTTTTT. Supplemented by reference TRBV28 and TRBJ2-2, the full variable domain reads DVKVTQSSRYLVKRTGEKVFLECVQDMDHENMFWYRQDPGLGLRLIYFSYDVKMKEKGDIPEGYSVSREKKERFSLILESASTNQTSMYLCASGSSLGPEVSTGELFFGEGSRLTVL.

This sequence joins TRBV11-3 and TRBJ2-7; possible D gene TRBD2, 5 bases. This CDR3 comprises 15 residues. V was pared by 3 bases and J by 4 bases, with 16 bases between. Germline V gene data show CDR1 as SGHNT and CDR2 as YENEEA. CDR3 nucleotides: TGTGCCAGCAGCTTGGAGCAAACCGGACTGTACGAGCAGTACTTC. As protein: CASSLEQTGLYEQYF.

J is TRBJ2-1 and V is TRBV6-5, with unresolved D. The CDR3 runs 14 residues. The V and J ends lost 7 bases and 8 bases respectively, with 18 bases between them. Germline loops: CDR1 MNHEY, CDR2 SVGAGI. CDR3 DNA sequence: TGTGCCAGCACTGGTCCCGCCGTTGGGGATGAGCAGTTCTTC. It encodes CASTGPAVGDEQFF.

The chain combines TRBV7-9 with TRBJ1-5, with a possible D match to TRBD1 (6 bases). The CDR3 is 14 residues long. The V gene lost 5 bases and the J gene lost 4 bases, with 12 bases spanning the gap. Per germline, CDR1 SEHNR and CDR2 FQNEAQ (reference sequence). The CDR3, as DNA: TGTGCCAGCAGCCCAGGGGAGGGAAATCAGCCCCAGCATTTT. It yields the protein CASSPGEGNQPQHF.

The chain has TRBV18 and TRBJ2-1, with D perhaps TRBD2 (5 bases). Between the trimmed V and J ends, which lost 4 bases and 7 bases, there was a span of 14 bases. The length of the CDR3 is 14 residues. CDR1 KGHSH and CDR2 LQKENI come from the germline V gene. The CDR3 sequence is CASSRMGVGNEQFF. CDR3 DNA sequence: TGTGCCAGCTCACGGATGGGAGTGGGGAATGAGCAGTTCTTC.

This clone showed up just a few times. The chain joins TRBV5-6 to TRBJ2-6; D gene uncertain. Germline CDR1 reads SGHDT; CDR2 reads YYEEEE. V was cut by 4 bases and J by 2 bases, with 7 bases left in between. This CDR3 is 14 amino acids long. The CDR3 is CASSRYAGANVLTF. CDR3 in DNA: TGTGCCAGCAGCCGGTATGCTGGGGCCAACGTCCTGACTTTC.

The genes are TRBV7-3 and TRBJ2-1, with TRBD2 identical over 7 bases. V lost 1 base and J lost 4; bases outside the gene matches: 7. This CDR3 has 16 amino acids. Germline loops: CDR1 SGHTA, CDR2 FQGTGA. The CDR3 DNA reads as TGTGCCAGCAGCTTAAGAGCTAGCGGACAATACAATGAGCAGTTCTTC. It encodes CASSLRASGQYNEQFF. The full variable domain, its missing parts supplied by reference TRBV7-3 and TRBJ2-1, is GAGVSQTPSNKVTEKGKYVELRCDPISGHTALYWYRQSLGQGPEFLIYFQGTGAADDSGLPNDRFFAVRPEGSVSTLKIQRTERGDSAVYLCASSLRASGQYNEQFFGPGTRLTVL.

A word on this clone: This clone may be a read error of a much larger clone one base away. The rearrangement joins TRBV7-9 to TRBJ1-1; D is undetermined. The V and J ends lost 4 bases and 0 bases respectively, with 6 bases between them. Germline lookup yields CDR1 SEHNR and CDR2 FQNEAQ (reference sequence). This CDR3 has 13 residues. The CDR3 sequence is CASSSQMNTEAFF. As DNA, the CDR3 is TGTGCCAGCAGCTCACAGATGAACACTGAAGCTTTCTTT.

The chain carries TRBV6-5 and TRBJ2-2; no reliable D call. The CDR3 has 15 residues. Germline values: CDR1 MNHEY, CDR2 SVGAGI. Trimming removed 2 bases at V and 0 bases at J, with 7 bases between. CDR3 coding DNA: TGTGCCAGCAGTTACGGGCGTACGAACACCGGGGAGCTGTTTTTT. Protein sequence: CASSYGRTNTGELFF.

J is TRBJ2-7 and V is TRBV28, with 7 bases lining up with TRBD2. The V segment lost 3 bases and the J segment 4 bases; nucleotides outside the gene matches: 6. The CDR3 contains 14 residues. Germline-derived CDR1 and CDR2 are MDHEN and SYDVKM. The CDR3 sequence is CASSFGGSRYEQYF. CDR3 bases: TGTGCCAGCAGTTTCGGCGGGAGTCGGTACGAGCAGTACTTC.

This sequence joins TRBV19 and TRBJ2-1; 7 bases are a match to TRBD1. Germline CDR1 is LNHDA and CDR2 is SQIVND (reference sequence). This CDR3 spans 12 amino acids. Germline trimming cut 3 bases from V and 9 bases from J; bases unmatched to any gene: 2. In DNA, the CDR3 is TGTGCCAGTAGTATCTGGACAGGTGAGCAGTTCTTC. Protein sequence: CASSIWTGEQFF. Full variable domain (rest looked up from reference TRBV19 and TRBJ2-1): DGGITQSPKYLFRKEGQNVTLSCEQNLNHDAMYWYRQDPGQGLRLIYYSQIVNDFQKGDIAEGYSVSREKKESFPLTVTSAQKNPTAFYLCASSIWTGEQFFGPGTRLTVL.

This rearrangement joins TRBV5-6 to TRBJ2-7; 15 bases match TRBD2. Germline trimming cut 2 bases from V and 7 bases from J; bases unmatched to any gene: 7. There are 16 residues in the CDR3. Germline assignment: CDR1 SGHDT and CDR2 YYEEEE. CDR3 sequence: CASSFDPGLAGGEQYF. CDR3 in DNA: TGTGCCAGCAGCTTCGATCCGGGACTAGCGGGAGGTGAGCAGTACTTC.

Remarks on this clone: A junction end diverges from the germline sequence, so it may reflect a read error. The chain links TRBV19 to TRBJ1-1, with 7 bases aligning to TRBD1. The germline V gene encodes CDR1 LNHDA and CDR2 SQIVND (reference sequence). This CDR3 is built from 14 residues. CDR3 amino acids: CASSIGQANTEAFF. CDR3 in DNA: TGTGCCAGTAGCATAGGACAGGCCAACACTGAAGCTTTCTTT.

The chain couples TRBV7-4 to TRBJ2-7; D might be TRBD1 or TRBD2, each matching 5 bases. V was shortened by 2 bases and J by 9 bases, with 44 bases between the two germline ends. CDR1 is SGHVT and CDR2 is SQSDAQ in the germline V gene. This CDR3 has 23 amino acids. CDR3 protein: CASSLFPRPNRRTPSTIVGGQYF. The DNA for the CDR3 is TGTGCCAGCAGCTTATTCCCCCGGCCCAACAGGCGAACCCCCTCTACGATTGTTGGGGGGCAGTACTTC.

The V gene is TRBV28, the J gene TRBJ2-2, with 9 bases lining up with TRBD2. Losses at the gene ends were 6 bases for V and 5 bases for J; bases not matched to a gene: 10. Germline-derived CDR1 and CDR2 are MDHEN and SYDVKM. This CDR3 is 16 amino acids long. CDR3 protein: CASSLSSLAGTGELFF. Written as DNA, the CDR3 is TGTGCCAGCAGCCTCTCCTCGCTAGCGGGGACCGGGGAGCTGTTTTTT.

The CDR3 DNA follows: TGTGCCAGCAGCTTGGGGGTAGCGGGTACGTTGAGGGAGCAGTACTTC. Translated: CASSLGVAGTLREQYF. The chain is built from TRBV5-6 and TRBJ2-7, with 7 positions matching TRBD2. J was trimmed by 7 bases and V by 0 bases; bases with no gene match: 13. The CDR3 has 16 amino acids. Per the germline V gene, CDR1 is SGHDT and CDR2 is YYEEEE.

The gene calls are TRBV4-1 and TRBJ1-2; D not certain. This CDR3 comprises 11 residues. Germline CDR1 MGHRA, CDR2 YSYEKL. Trimming stripped 6 bases from V and 3 bases from J, with 5 bases between. CDR3 nucleotides: TGCGCCAGCAGTAATTACTATGGCTACACCTTC. Protein: CASSNYYGYTF.

This chain joins TRBV6-1 and TRBJ1-1, with a tentative D call TRBD1 (6 bases). V was shortened by 3 bases and J by 4 bases, with 12 bases between the two germline ends. Germline V gene lookup returns CDR1 MNHNS and CDR2 SASEGT. The length of the CDR3 is 14 residues. The CDR3 here is CASSEEGGTTEAFF. CDR3 DNA sequence: TGTGCCAGCAGTGAGGAAGGGGGGACCACTGAAGCTTTCTTT.

The J gene is TRBJ1-4, the V gene TRBV11-2; 10 bases match TRBD1. This CDR3 has 16 residues. The V gene end was trimmed by 4 bases and the J gene end by 6 bases; junction bases not matched to a gene: 8. The germline V gene has CDR1 SGHAT and CDR2 FQNNGV. This CDR3 reads CASSSVSGTGDEKLFF. The CDR3 nucleotides read TGTGCCAGCAGCTCGGTCTCCGGGACAGGGGATGAAAAACTGTTTTTT.

This clone was picked up a small number of times. The rearrangement joins TRBV10-3 to TRBJ1-3, with D tentatively TRBD1 (6 bases). The ends were cut back, 8 bases at V and 1 base at J, with 15 bases in the middle. The CDR3 spans 15 residues. From germline, CDR1 is ENHRY and CDR2 SYGVKD. CDR3 coding DNA: TGTGCCATCCAAGACACAGGGAAGTCTGGAAACACCATATATTTT. Amino acid sequence: CAIQDTGKSGNTIYF.

The chain combines TRBV5-1 with TRBJ1-2; the match to TRBD1 covers 7 bases. After removal of 4 bases from V and 8 bases from J, the junction contained 17 bases not matched to a gene. CDR1 and CDR2 (germline): SGHRS, YFSETQ. The CDR3 loop spans 16 amino acids. CDR3 bases: TGCGCCAGCAGCCCTTCCGGGACAGACCTGCTCGGGGGCTACACCTTC. It codes for CASSPSGTDLLGGYTF.

This rearrangement joins TRBV27 to TRBJ1-1; D unresolved. CDR3 length: 14 amino acids. Germline-derived CDR1 and CDR2 are MNHEY and SMNVEV (reference sequence). Trimming cost V 6 bases and J 3 bases, with 14 bases left between them. The CDR3 coding sequence is TGTGCCAGCAGCCGAAGGACGGACGACACTGAAGCTTTCTTT. It encodes CASSRRTDDTEAFF.

This chain connects TRBV25-1 to TRBJ2-5; 9 nucleotides align to TRBD2. The CDR3 extends over 16 amino acids. The V and J ends lost 5 bases and 5 bases, in that order; junction bases with no gene match: 12. Germline V CDR1 and CDR2: MGHDK, SYGVNS. This chain's CDR3 is CASSPQLAGVGETQYF. For the CDR3, the DNA is TGTGCCAGCAGTCCTCAATTAGCGGGAGTGGGGGAGACCCAGTACTTC.